This TCR beta chain derives from a study of response to subunit inactivated influenza vaccine. This clonotype was recorded at least ten times. What it recognizes is unknown. TCRdb re-called the RT-PCR reads through MiXCR, storing one row per CDR3 protein. Found here are more than 450,000 distinct CDR3 sequences, approximately 10% of them singletons; the top ten hold 10%. Study observations and caveats: The authors proposed limited new T cell recruitment per seasonal influenza vaccination.

Germline-derived CDR1 and CDR2 are SQVTM and ANQGSEA. V shed 7 bases and J shed 0 bases, with 12 bases lying between them. CDR3 size: 13 residues. The V and J genes are TRBV29-1 and TRBJ1-1; D may be TRBD1 (5 bases). The sample consisted of PBMCs from blood, taken on the day of vaccination. The receptor's source is a man in his forties or fifties who received an inactivated influenza vaccine. CDR3 sequence reads: CSGRRGMNTEAFF. DNA for the CDR3: TGCAGCGGGCGTCGGGGGATGAACACTGAAGCTTTCTTT.